Below are 19 T cell receptor beta chains sequenced from a single sample in a study of blood T cell repertoires in COVID-19. Clones were sequenced by immunoSEQ multiplex PCR, and TCRdb holds only the in-frame ones, with some missing. The sample gives 200,000 to 300,000 clones, about nine tenths of which show up once; 8.5% to 10% is in the top ten. Sequenced sample: peripheral blood. The source of these receptors is a man between 40 and 49 years old who had recovered from COVID-19.

The chain uses TRBV7-2 and TRBJ2-1; TRBD1 aligns across 12 bases. The CDR3 length is 17 residues. The junction had 18 bases not matched to a gene; V was cut back by 8 bases and J by 10 bases. Germline CDR1 is SGHTA and CDR2 is FQGNSA. Here the CDR3 DNA reads TGTGCCAGCCACTCCATGGGGACAGGGGGCCCTCACTTCGAGCAGTTCTTC. Protein sequence: CASHSMGTGGPHFEQFF.

The CDR3 bases are TGTGCCAGCAGTGCGAGGTGGGACAGTAATCAGCCCCAGCATTTT. It is translated as CASSARWDSNQPQHF. The genes are TRBV2 and TRBJ1-5; 7 bases align to TRBD1. With V trimmed by 4 bases and J by 4 bases, 7 bases remained unmatched. Germline CDR1 is SNHLY and CDR2 is FYNNEI. The CDR3 runs to 15 residues.

The CDR3 reads CASSQGQSSYNEQFF. The CDR3 DNA is TGTGCCAGCAGCCAAGGACAGTCCTCCTACAATGAGCAGTTCTTC. J is TRBJ2-1 and V is TRBV16; tentative D call: TRBD1 (6 bases). The CDR3 is 15 amino acids. V gave up 2 bases and J gave up 0 bases, with 8 bases separating them. CDR1 KGHSY and CDR2 FQNENV come from the germline V gene.

The V and J genes are TRBV3-1 (or the pseudogene TRBV3-2) and TRBJ2-2; 13 bases agree with TRBD2. J gave up 6 bases and V 5 bases, and 0 bases lay outside the gene matches. The CDR3 has 14 amino acids. The germline CDR1 and CDR2 sequences are LGHDT and YNNKEL (reference sequence). In DNA, the CDR3 is TGTGCCAGCAGCACTAGCGGGAGGGCCGGGGAGCTGTTTTTT. Translating gives CASSTSGRAGELFF.

The V call is TRBV6-1, the J call TRBJ2-1; 10 nucleotides line up with TRBD2. Germline V CDR1 and CDR2: MNHNS, SASEGT. CDR3 size: 16 residues. V was pared by 4 bases and J by 2 bases, with 5 bases of the junction left unmatched. The DNA of the CDR3 is TGTGCCAGCAGTGTCTCTAGCGGGAGTGCCTACAATGAGCAGTTCTTC. Translating it yields CASSVSSGSAYNEQFF.

The chain couples TRBV7-2 to TRBJ1-3; 7 bases align to TRBD1. Germline loops: CDR1 SGHTA, CDR2 FQGNSA. V dropped 4 bases and J dropped 7; count of bases not matched to a gene: 16. The CDR3 sequence is 17 residues long. The CDR3 nucleotides read TGTGCCAGCAGCTCTAGGGCACAGGGACAGCGGGGGAACACCATATATTTT. This encodes CASSSRAQGQRGNTIYF.

The chain carries TRBV6-5 and TRBJ2-5; TRBD2 might be the D (5 bases). The V end lost 0 bases, the J end lost 5 bases, and 16 bases lay between the germline ends. Germline assignment: CDR1 MNHEY and CDR2 SVGAGI. CDR3 length: 16 amino acids. The CDR3 bases are TGTGCCAGCAGTTACTCAAGGCCCATAGCGCGGGAGACCCAGTACTTC. Translation: CASSYSRPIARETQYF.

CDR3 amino acids: CASSFGLAEQFF. The CDR3 DNA reads as TGTGCCAGCAGTTTCGGACTAGCGGAGCAGTTCTTC. The rearrangement uses TRBV6-5 and TRBJ2-1; 9 bases match TRBD2. The CDR3 runs to 12 residues. Germline lookup yields CDR1 MNHEY and CDR2 SVGAGI. V was clipped by 4 bases and J by 10 bases; unmatched bases: 2.

The sample holds one count of this clone. This chain uses TRBV6-6 with TRBJ2-5; D is undetermined. CDR1 and CDR2 (germline): MNHNY, SVGAGI (reference sequence). CDR3 length: 13 residues. V dropped 4 bases and J dropped 4 bases, with 10 bases sitting between them. The CDR3 loop is CASSFLPGETQYF. In DNA form, the CDR3 reads TGTGCCAGCAGTTTTTTACCCGGAGAGACCCAGTACTTC.

The rearrangement links TRBV7-8 to TRBJ2-4; D possibly corresponds to TRBD2 (5 bases). V was cut by 0 bases and J by 7 bases, with 13 bases left in between. There are 15 residues in the CDR3. Germline lookup yields CDR1 SGHVS and CDR2 FQNEAQ. This chain's CDR3 is CASSLAAGGNNIQYF. The CDR3 nucleotides read TGTGCCAGCAGCTTAGCCGCCGGAGGTAACAACATTCAGTACTTC.

The V and J genes are TRBV2 and TRBJ2-7, with TRBD2 matching over 8 bases. Trimming at V came to 6 bases and at J to 0 bases, leaving 7 bases not matched to a gene. Germline V lookup: CDR1 SNHLY, CDR2 FYNNEI. This CDR3 is 15 amino acids long. The DNA for the CDR3 is TGTGCCAGCAGAATCCAAGGACTAGCCTCCTACGAGCAGTACTTC. It translates to CASRIQGLASYEQYF.

The chain joins TRBV7-6 to TRBJ2-7, with a tentative D call TRBD2 (5 bases). This CDR3 has 15 residues. CDR1 and CDR2 (germline): SGHVS, FNYEAQ. Trimming removed 1 base at V and 1 base at J, with 11 bases between. In nucleotides, the CDR3 is TGTGCCAGCAGCTTAGAGGGTTCGGGGTCCTACGAGCAGTACTTC. Protein: CASSLEGSGSYEQYF.

The chain combines TRBV2 with TRBJ2-3; D not resolved. This CDR3 is 11 amino acids long. Germline V lookup: CDR1 SNHLY, CDR2 FYNNEI. With 5 bases removed from V and 4 bases from J, the gap between germline ends came to 4 bases. CDR3 protein: CASSRADTQYF. The CDR3 DNA reads TGTGCCAGCAGTCGGGCAGATACGCAGTATTTT.

In DNA form, the CDR3 reads TGTGCCAGCAGCCGGCAGGGACAACGGTATGGCTACACCTTC. Its translation: CASSRQGQRYGYTF. The genes are TRBV6-5 and TRBJ1-2, with D perhaps TRBD1 (6 bases). The V end was cut by 6 bases, the J end by 5 bases, with 16 bases between. CDR1 MNHEY and CDR2 SVGAGI come from the germline V gene. The CDR3 is 14 residues long.

About this clone: Its ends do not fully match the called genes, so a read error is possible. The rearrangement links TRBV7-2 to TRBJ2-7; 7 bases fit TRBD2. The CDR3 length is 15 residues. Germline-derived CDR1 and CDR2 are SGHTA and FQGNSA. CDR3 in DNA: TGTGCCAGCAGCTTAGGTGGCGGGAGATTAGTCGCTGAGGACTTC. Translation gives CASSLGGGRLVAEDF.

The gene calls are TRBV27 and TRBJ2-5, with 10 bases identical to TRBD2. The CDR3 has 18 amino acids. In germline, CDR1 is MNHEY, CDR2 SMNVEV (reference sequence). V was pared by 6 bases and J by 3 bases, with 16 bases of the junction left unmatched. The CDR3 bases are TGTGCCAGCAGACCTTTGGGAGCGGGGGGGCGAGATAAAGAGACCCAGTACTTC. Its protein is CASRPLGAGGRDKETQYF.

V usage is TRBV7-2 and J usage is TRBJ2-7, with 9 bases that match TRBD2. The CDR3 has 15 amino acids. V dropped 4 bases and J dropped 6; count of bases not matched to a gene: 10. Germline lookup yields CDR1 SGHTA and CDR2 FQGNSA. For the CDR3, the DNA is TGTGCCAGCAGCTCCGCGCCTAGCGGGGCTGGCGAGCAGTACTTC. It translates to CASSSAPSGAGEQYF.

This CDR3 is CASSLRSPGANVLTF. As DNA, the CDR3 is TGTGCCAGCAGCTTAAGAAGCCCTGGGGCCAACGTCCTGACTTTC. The chain is built from TRBV5-8 and TRBJ2-6; no firm D call. Germline values: CDR1 SGHTS, CDR2 YDEGEE. V lost 2 bases and J 2 bases, leaving 8 bases between the germline ends. The CDR3 has 15 residues.

V usage is TRBV7-9 and J usage is TRBJ2-7, with 7 bases identical to TRBD1. After removal of 4 bases from V and 6 bases from J, the junction contained 9 bases not matched to a gene. The CDR3 sequence is 14 residues long. The germline V gene has CDR1 SEHNR and CDR2 FQNEAQ (reference sequence). In nucleotides, the CDR3 is TGTGCCAGCAGCTCCAGACAGGGCTCGGTCGAGCAGTACTTC. Protein: CASSSRQGSVEQYF.